The 32 T cell receptor beta chains given below trace back to one sample, sequenced in a study of patients and donors after allogeneic stem cell transplantation. TCRdb analysed the RT-PCR reads with MiXCR anew, one entry per CDR3 protein. The sample lists about 410,000 distinct CDR3 sequences; approximately 16% were seen once. Sequenced input: blood, either unsorted or a sorted T cell fraction (not recorded which). Source of these receptors: a human donor who was either an allogeneic HSCT recipient or a stem cell or donor lymphocyte infusion donor (not recorded which). It is not recorded whose cells these are; they may come from a transplant donor.

This clonotype was picked up a small number of times. The V gene is TRBV18, the J gene TRBJ1-5, with D unclear. Trimming shortened V by 2 bases and J by 7 bases, and 12 bases separated the two germline ends. CDR1 and CDR2 (germline): KGHSH, LQKENI. CDR3 length equals 14 residues. The CDR3 reads CASSPKGKSQPQHF. The CDR3 DNA sequence: TGTGCCAGCTCACCAAAGGGAAAGAGCCAGCCCCAGCATTTT.

This clonotype was observed a few times. This chain joins TRBV6-5 and TRBJ1-1, with D possibly TRBD1 on 6 matching bases. The CDR3 has 15 residues. With 2 bases removed from V and 1 base from J, the gap between germline ends came to 11 bases. Germline CDR1 reads MNHEY; CDR2 reads SVGAGI. The chain's CDR3 is CASSYAGTPNTEAFF. For the CDR3, the DNA is TGTGCCAGCAGTTACGCCGGGACACCGAACACTGAAGCTTTCTTT.

The table lists this clonotype with a count of one. The chain carries TRBV10-3 and TRBJ1-2, with D uncertain. This CDR3 is 13 amino acids long. From germline, CDR1 is ENHRY and CDR2 SYGVKD. The ends were cut back, 4 bases at V and 4 bases at J, with 10 bases in the middle. CDR3 nucleotides: TGTGCCATCAGTGCGGCAGAACGCTATGGCTACACCTTC. Residues: CAISAAERYGYTF.

Only a few counts were recorded for this clonotype. This chain connects TRBV11-3 to TRBJ2-3, with TRBD1 identical over 12 bases. V lost 5 bases, J lost 4 bases, and 7 bases stayed unmatched. This CDR3 region has 16 residues. CDR1 and CDR2 (germline): SGHNT, YENEEA. The CDR3, as DNA: TGTGCCAGCAGCGGGCCGGGACAGGGGGCTTCAGATACGCAGTATTTT. Encoded protein: CASSGPGQGASDTQYF.

This clonotype was seen a few times. The J gene is TRBJ2-3, the V gene TRBV5-1, with D tentatively TRBD1 (5 bases). The germline V and J ends were trimmed by 0 bases and 4 bases, with 9 bases remaining between them. The CDR3 covers 14 residues. The V gene's germline CDR1 is SGHRS and CDR2 YFSETQ. Here the CDR3 reads CASSLEGLADTQYF. In DNA form, the CDR3 reads TGCGCCAGCAGCTTGGAGGGGCTCGCAGATACGCAGTATTTT.

This clonotype was counted between two and nine times. CDR3: CASSGLAESTDTQYF. In DNA, the CDR3 is TGTGCCAGCAGCGGACTAGCGGAGAGCACAGATACGCAGTATTTT. J is TRBJ2-3 and V is TRBV13; TRBD2 aligns across 10 bases. The V and J ends lost 5 bases and 0 bases, in that order; junction bases with no gene match: 2. The CDR3 consists of 15 residues. Germline V gene data show CDR1 as PRHDT and CDR2 as FYEKMQ (reference sequence).

This clonotype has only a few counts. The J gene is TRBJ2-1, the V gene TRBV6-1; 8 nucleotides agree with TRBD1. J was trimmed by 7 bases and V by 4 bases; bases with no gene match: 12. The CDR3 length is 16 residues. Germline V gene data show CDR1 as MNHNS and CDR2 as SASEGT. The CDR3 loop reads CASSAIQGARVNEQFF. The CDR3 DNA is TGTGCCAGCAGTGCGATCCAGGGGGCGAGGGTAAATGAGCAGTTCTTC.

This clonotype appeared many times. The chain is built from TRBV18 and TRBJ2-7; 9 nucleotides agree with TRBD1. V was clipped by 8 bases and J by 2 bases; unmatched bases: 7. CDR3 size: 14 residues. Germline V CDR1 and CDR2: KGHSH, LQKENI. The CDR3 region has the DNA TGTGCCAGCAGTCCCGGACAGGGGCCCTACGAGCAGTACTTC. This encodes CASSPGQGPYEQYF.

The chain recombines TRBV27 with TRBJ2-5; 9 bases are a match to TRBD2. The germline V gene has CDR1 MNHEY and CDR2 SMNVEV (reference sequence). The CDR3 runs to 15 residues. V gave up 6 bases and J gave up 2 bases; unmatched junction bases: 7. The DNA for the CDR3 is TGTGCCAGCAGCCGCAGGACTAGCGAACAAGAGACCCAGTACTTC. Translation gives CASSRRTSEQETQYF.

V and J are TRBV18 and TRBJ1-1, with D possibly matching TRBD1 (5 bases). Germline CDR1 KGHSH, CDR2 LQKENI. V was cut by 3 bases and J by 1 base, with 12 bases left in between. The CDR3 is 15 residues long. The CDR3 region has the DNA TGTGCCAGCTCACCCATCCCAGGGCCGAACACTGAAGCTTTCTTT. It specifies CASSPIPGPNTEAFF.

This clonotype was found a few times. The V call is TRBV3-1, the J call TRBJ2-1; D is unresolved. This CDR3 is built from 13 residues. Germline CDR1 LGHDT, CDR2 YNNKEL (reference sequence). V lost 3 bases to trimming and J lost 5 bases, with 8 bases between them. The CDR3 spells CASSQECDNEQFF. The DNA for the CDR3 is TGTGCCAGCAGCCAGGAGTGTGACAATGAGCAGTTCTTC.

The rearrangement joins TRBV4-1 to TRBJ2-6; either TRBD1 or TRBD2 may supply D (5 bases each). The germline gives CDR1 MGHRA, CDR2 YSYEKL. This CDR3 contains 16 residues. The V gene lost 4 bases and the J gene lost 4 bases, with 14 bases spanning the gap. CDR3 sequence (DNA): TGCGCCAGCAGCCCAATTGCAGGGACCGGGGCCAACGTCCTGACTTTC. Translated, it gives CASSPIAGTGANVLTF.

This clonotype was observed many times. V and J are TRBV4-1 and TRBJ2-1; 8 bases align to TRBD2. The junction had 7 bases not matched to a gene; V was cut back by 0 bases and J by 3 bases. The CDR3 is made up of 17 amino acids. From germline, CDR1 is MGHRA and CDR2 YSYEKL. Here the CDR3 reads CASSQDGRGGSYNEQFF. The CDR3, as DNA: TGCGCCAGCAGCCAAGATGGTCGCGGGGGGAGCTACAATGAGCAGTTCTTC.

The chain combines TRBV25-1 with TRBJ2-4, with no clear D. V lost 10 bases, J lost 5 bases, and 15 bases lay in between. The germline V gene encodes CDR1 MGHDK and CDR2 SYGVNS. The CDR3 runs 13 residues. The CDR3 DNA reads TGTGCCACCCAACGATTTAACGAAAACATTCAGTACTTC. Protein sequence: CATQRFNENIQYF.

This clonotype was seen more than once but under ten times. Written as DNA, the CDR3 is TGCAGTGCTTTGACTAGCGGGCGGGGGGGAGAGACCCAGTACTTC. Residues: CSALTSGRGGETQYF. The chain combines TRBV20-1 with TRBJ2-5; 10 bases align to TRBD2. V lost 5 bases and J lost 4; bases outside the gene matches: 10. CDR3 size: 15 residues. The germline gives CDR1 DFQATT, CDR2 SNEGSKA (reference sequence).

The sample holds many counts of this clonotype. V and J are TRBV12-3 or TRBV12-4 and TRBJ2-5, with D possibly called TRBD1 or TRBD2 (6 bases each). This CDR3 spans 14 amino acids. Trimming shortened V by 5 bases and J by 5 bases, and 15 bases separated the two germline ends. CDR3: CASSPRGGLETQYF. CDR3 nucleotides: TGTGCCAGCAGTCCCAGAGGGGGGCTGGAGACCCAGTACTTC.

The rearrangement joins TRBV4-3 to TRBJ2-5, with D perhaps TRBD2 (7 bases). Looked up from germline, CDR1 is LGHNA and CDR2 is YSLEER. Trimming left V 0 bases short and J 5 bases short, with 13 bases between. The CDR3 consists of 15 residues. This CDR3 is CASSQDGGAVETQYF. CDR3 nucleotide sequence: TGCGCCAGCAGCCAAGATGGGGGGGCGGTGGAGACCCAGTACTTC.

This clonotype appeared a few times. The chain joins TRBV15 to TRBJ1-6; D call uncertain. The CDR3 is 13 amino acids. Per the germline V gene, CDR1 is LNHNV and CDR2 is YYDKDF (reference sequence). V was pared by 1 base and J by 4 bases, with 2 bases between. The CDR3: CATSRVYNSPLHF. CDR3 DNA: TGTGCCACCAGCAGAGTATATAATTCACCCCTCCACTTT.

This clonotype occurred many times. V is TRBV11-1 and J is TRBJ2-7; a weak D match, TRBD2 (5 bases). With 5 bases removed from V and 3 bases from J, the gap between germline ends came to 5 bases. From germline, CDR1 is SGHAT and CDR2 FQDESV (reference sequence). The CDR3 is 11 residues long. The CDR3, as DNA: TGTGCCAGCAGCGGGAGCTACGAGCAGTACTTC. Amino acid sequence: CASSGSYEQYF.

This clonotype has a handful of counts. The chain joins TRBV6-5 to TRBJ1-1, with D possibly being TRBD1 (5 bases). The V and J ends lost 6 bases and 5 bases respectively, with 10 bases between them. The CDR3 spans 12 residues. CDR1 is MNHEY, CDR2 SVGAGI, per germline. CDR3 coding DNA: TGTGCCAGCAGCCGGGACGAAACTGAAGCTTTCTTT. Encoded protein: CASSRDETEAFF.

This chain links TRBV5-1 with TRBJ1-6, with D unclear. V lost 2 bases to trimming and J lost 9 bases, with 12 bases between them. This CDR3 contains 14 residues. CDR1 is SGHRS, CDR2 YFSETQ, per germline. This CDR3 reads CASSFEGARSPLHF. The CDR3 nucleotides read TGCGCCAGCAGCTTTGAGGGAGCTCGTTCACCCCTCCACTTT. Combining the CDR3 with reference TRBV5-1 and TRBJ1-6 gives the whole variable domain KAGVTQTPRYLIKTRGQQVTLSCSPISGHRSVSWYQQTPGQGLQFLFEYFSETQRNKGNFPGRFSGRQFSNSRSEMNVSTLELGDSALYLCASSFEGARSPLHFGNGTRLTVT.

V gene TRBV7-2 combines with J gene TRBJ2-2; 9 nucleotides match TRBD2. V lost 1 base to trimming and J lost 9 bases; unmatched junction nucleotides: 6. Germline CDR1 reads SGHTA; CDR2 reads FQGNSA. The CDR3 consists of 15 residues. The CDR3 sequence is CASSLGASGVWELFF. CDR3 coding DNA: TGTGCCAGCAGCTTAGGAGCTAGCGGGGTCTGGGAGCTGTTTTTT.

This clonotype was seen many times. This chain joins TRBV10-3 and TRBJ2-7; D is unresolved. This CDR3 is 13 amino acids long. V was shortened by 3 bases and J by 6 bases, with 12 bases between the two germline ends. Per germline, CDR1 ENHRY and CDR2 SYGVKD. For the CDR3, the DNA is TGTGCCATCAGTGATATCACCTACGGCGAGCAGTACTTC. Residues: CAISDITYGEQYF.

The V and J genes are TRBV2 and TRBJ2-7, with 7 bases aligning to TRBD1. The CDR3 has 16 amino acids. V lost 2 bases and J lost 3; bases outside the gene matches: 10. Looked up from germline, CDR1 is SNHLY and CDR2 is FYNNEI. The CDR3 is CASSESLGQRFYEQYF. CDR3 bases: TGTGCCAGCAGTGAAAGTCTGGGACAGAGATTCTACGAGCAGTACTTC.

The V gene is TRBV20-1, the J gene TRBJ1-1; D is undetermined. The CDR3 has 14 residues. V gave up 3 bases and J gave up 2 bases, with 13 bases separating them. CDR1 is DFQATT and CDR2 is SNEGSKA in the germline V gene (reference sequence). CDR3 sequence reads: CSASERRGNTEAFF. The DNA for the CDR3 is TGCAGTGCTAGTGAACGGAGAGGAAACACTGAAGCTTTCTTT.

This clonotype was counted only a few times. The V and J genes are TRBV15 and TRBJ2-1, with D unresolved. The germline CDR1 and CDR2 sequences are LNHNV and YYDKDF (reference sequence). Deletions cut 0 bases from V and 6 bases from J, with 12 bases between. The CDR3 runs 15 residues. The CDR3 sequence: CATSRDPRRVNEQFF. As DNA, the CDR3 is TGTGCCACCAGCAGAGATCCCAGAAGGGTCAATGAGCAGTTCTTC.

This clonotype was found a few times. This chain joins TRBV6-2 or TRBV6-3 and TRBJ2-1; 12 bases match TRBD2. Germline V CDR1 and CDR2: MNHEY, SVGEGT. The junction had 11 bases not matched to a gene; V was cut back by 4 bases and J by 4 bases. This CDR3 region has 18 residues. The CDR3 DNA reads TGTGCCAGCAGTTCACCACTAGGGACTAGCGGGCTATACAATGAGCAGTTCTTC. Translation gives CASSSPLGTSGLYNEQFF.

The gene calls are TRBV14 and TRBJ2-1; unclear D gene. V was shortened by 1 base and J by 0 bases, with 10 bases between the two germline ends. Germline lookup yields CDR1 SGHDN and CDR2 FVKESK. The CDR3 contains 16 residues. CDR3 sequence: CASSQGKASSYNEQFF. CDR3 in DNA: TGTGCCAGCAGCCAAGGAAAAGCGAGCTCCTACAATGAGCAGTTCTTC.

This clonotype was seen more than once but under ten times. CDR3 sequence: CASGTSHSAPQETQYF. CDR3 coding DNA: TGTGCCAGCGGGACGTCGCATTCAGCGCCCCAAGAGACCCAGTACTTC. The J gene is TRBJ2-5, the V gene TRBV19; D possibly uses TRBD1 or TRBD2 (5 bases each). Germline CDR1 LNHDA, CDR2 SQIVND (reference sequence). The CDR3 consists of 16 residues. V shed 9 bases and J shed 1 base, with 21 bases lying between them.

This clonotype was detected a few times. This chain joins TRBV7-6 and TRBJ2-3; D unresolved. The CDR3 is 13 residues long. V lost 1 base to trimming and J lost 8 bases, with 10 bases between them. Germline V gene lookup returns CDR1 SGHVS and CDR2 FNYEAQ. CDR3 DNA sequence: TGTGCCAGCAGCTTAGATGTTGGCGTTACGCAGTATTTT. Translated, it gives CASSLDVGVTQYF.

This clonotype showed up just a few times. V is TRBV7-9 and J is TRBJ1-1, with D possibly matching TRBD1 (5 bases). Trimming removed 2 bases at V and 3 bases at J, with 19 bases between. Germline V gene lookup returns CDR1 SEHNR and CDR2 FQNEAQ (reference sequence). The CDR3 is 17 residues long. CDR3: CASSLRRPLRQHTEAFF. The CDR3, as DNA: TGTGCCAGCAGCTTACGGCGGCCCCTGCGACAGCACACTGAAGCTTTCTTT.

The V and J genes are TRBV5-1 and TRBJ2-1, with 7 bases aligning to TRBD2. Germline CDR1 and CDR2: SGHRS and YFSETQ. The trim removed 0 bases at V and 5 bases at J, leaving 11 bases unmatched. The CDR3 loop spans 17 amino acids. CDR3 coding DNA: TGCGCCAGCAGCTTGGCTGGGGGAGGGTGGCTTAACAATGAGCAGTTCTTC. Translated, it gives CASSLAGGGWLNNEQFF. The variable domain in full, with the rest retrieved from reference TRBV5-1 and TRBJ2-1, is KAGVTQTPRYLIKTRGQQVTLSCSPISGHRSVSWYQQTPGQGLQFLFEYFSETQRNKGNFPGRFSGRQFSNSRSEMNVSTLELGDSALYLCASSLAGGGWLNNEQFFGPGTRLTVL.